Following are 8 T cell receptor beta chains from one sample sequenced in a study of blood T cell repertoires in COVID-19. Assay used: immunoSEQ multiplex PCR; TCRdb lists only in-frame clones, some missing. The sample lists about 15,000 clones, around 80% occurring once. The sequencing input was peripheral blood. These receptors were taken from a human donor in a cohort sampled during active COVID-19.

The V gene is TRBV5-6, the J gene TRBJ1-3; D is ambiguous. From germline, CDR1 is SGHDT and CDR2 YYEEEE. The CDR3 spans 16 residues. Deletions cut 0 bases from V and 0 bases from J, with 10 bases between. The CDR3 nucleotides are TGTGCCAGCAGCTTGGGCTACGTGCGCTCTGGAAACACCATATATTTT. Residues: CASSLGYVRSGNTIYF.

The J gene is TRBJ1-4, the V gene TRBV5-1; no definite D call. The CDR3 extends over 14 amino acids. Germline V gene data show CDR1 as SGHRS and CDR2 as YFSETQ. Trimming removed 1 base at V and 0 bases at J, with 4 bases between. CDR3 sequence reads: CASSLTATNEKLFF. The CDR3 DNA is TGCGCCAGCAGCTTGACAGCAACTAATGAAAAACTGTTTTTT.

The V call is TRBV7-8, the J call TRBJ2-7, with a tentative D call TRBD2 (5 bases). V was shortened by 5 bases and J by 0 bases, with 26 bases between the two germline ends. CDR1 is SGHVS and CDR2 is FQNEAQ in the germline V gene. This CDR3 has 19 amino acids. CDR3 in DNA: TGTGCCAGCAGCCCCCTTCGGGCTCAGCGGACGAAGGGCTCCTACGAGCAGTACTTC. Translating gives CASSPLRAQRTKGSYEQYF.

This clone has just one count. The rearrangement links TRBV12-3 or TRBV12-4 to TRBJ2-3, with a weak D call TRBD2 (6 bases). CDR3 size: 13 residues. V lost 4 bases and J lost 4, with 9 bases in between. Here the CDR3 DNA reads TGTGCCAGCAGTTCCTCGGGGGCAGATACGCAGTATTTT. Protein sequence: CASSSSGADTQYF.

The CDR3 loop reads CASSYSIRRRQETQYF. In DNA, the CDR3 is TGTGCCAGCAGTTACTCAATACGAAGGCGGCAAGAGACCCAGTACTTC. The rearrangement links TRBV6-6 to TRBJ2-5; D ambiguous. V was trimmed by 0 bases and J by 2 bases, leaving 13 bases between them. There are 16 residues in the CDR3. Germline loops: CDR1 MNHNY, CDR2 SVGAGI (reference sequence).

The CDR3 DNA follows: TGTGCCAGCAGTGAAATGGCCGACAGACGGACTAGCTATGGCTACACCTTC. Its translation: CASSEMADRRTSYGYTF. This chain connects TRBV6-1 to TRBJ1-2, with D possibly being TRBD1 (5 bases). V was clipped by 2 bases and J by 4 bases, with 20 bases between them. Germline values: CDR1 MNHNS, CDR2 SASEGT. The CDR3 has 17 amino acids.

J is TRBJ1-4 and V is TRBV24-1; D not resolved. Germline CDR1 KGHDR, CDR2 SFDVKD. CDR3 length: 14 residues. V was trimmed by 4 bases and J by 8 bases, leaving 13 bases between them. CDR3 loop: CATSETGGGEKLFF. Written as DNA, the CDR3 is TGTGCCACCAGTGAAACCGGAGGAGGAGAAAAACTGTTTTTT.

V is TRBV18 and J is TRBJ1-1; no clear D. The germline V and J ends were trimmed by 3 bases and 3 bases, with 5 bases remaining between them. Germline CDR1 is KGHSH and CDR2 is LQKENI. This CDR3 is 12 amino acids long. As DNA, the CDR3 is TGTGCCAGCTCACCGAGGGACACTGAAGCTTTCTTT. This sequence encodes CASSPRDTEAFF.